This T cell receptor (beta chain) was documented in a study of blood T cell repertoires in COVID-19. Study-level background: Acute and convalescent COVID-19 specimens originated in the United States, Italy and Spain. Sample material is recorded as cDNA or gDNA derived from T cells, B-cell-depleted T cells, or PBMCs.

Original analysis: Using reference gene primer amplification, nucleated cell counts were estimated. Using immunoSEQ multiplex PCR, the repertoire was profiled, and TCRdb retains in-frame clones only, with some absent. The V and J calls and clone size were taken over from that table, and D and trimming were inferred from the DNA. This table has roughly 180,000 clones, 86% appearing once. In germline, CDR1 is SEHNR, CDR2 FQNEAQ (reference sequence). V was trimmed by 0 bases and J by 3 bases, leaving 11 bases between them. The length of the CDR3 is 15 residues. The chain recombines TRBV7-9 with TRBJ1-2; D gene uncertain. Sequenced input: peripheral blood. The clonotype originates from a man between 70 and 80 years old with active or convalescent COVID-19. CDR3 nucleotide sequence: TGTGCCAGCAGCTTAGCCAGCGCGGGCTACTATGGCTACACCTTC. As protein: CASSLASAGYYGYTF.